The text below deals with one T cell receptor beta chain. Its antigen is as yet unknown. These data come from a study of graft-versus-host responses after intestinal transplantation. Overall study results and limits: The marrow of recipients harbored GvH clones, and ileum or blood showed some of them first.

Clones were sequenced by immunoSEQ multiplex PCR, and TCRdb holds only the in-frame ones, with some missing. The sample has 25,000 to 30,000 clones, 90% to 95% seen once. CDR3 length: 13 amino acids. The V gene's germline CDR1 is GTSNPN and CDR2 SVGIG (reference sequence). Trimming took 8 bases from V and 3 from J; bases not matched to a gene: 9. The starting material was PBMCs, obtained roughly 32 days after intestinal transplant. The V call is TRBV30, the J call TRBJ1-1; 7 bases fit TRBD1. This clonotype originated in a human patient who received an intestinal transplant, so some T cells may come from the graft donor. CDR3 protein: CAASGTAYTEAFF. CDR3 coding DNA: TGTGCCGCTTCCGGGACAGCTTACACTGAAGCTTTCTTT. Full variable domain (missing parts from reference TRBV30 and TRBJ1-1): SQTIHQWPATLVQPVGSPLSLECTVEGTSNPNLYWYRQAAGRGLQLLFYSVGIGQISSEVPQNLSASRPQDRQFILSSKKLLLSDSGFYLCAASGTAYTEAFFGQGTRLTVV.